This entry lists 18 T cell receptor beta chains sequenced from one sample in a study of cytomegalovirus exposure and HLA in healthy donors (dated by TCRdb to between 2016 and 2019). The library was produced with the immunoSEQ multiplex PCR assay. For the multiplex PCR, a mixture combining 60 forward primers for TCR Vbeta segments and 13 reverse primers for TCR Jbeta segments was used. TCRdb took over this immuneACCESS table, retaining in-frame rearrangements with V and J assigned. Such tables are incomplete; in checked studies, under half of the missing clones stem from an unresolved V gene, and the remainder is unexplained. Recorded for this sample are about 190,000 clones; under 85% of them occurred a single time. The ten top clones hold about 1.6% of the sample. The sample comprised PBMCs. Receptors were obtained from a woman aged 18-29 years in good health and CMV-seronegative.

The genes are TRBV6-5 and TRBJ2-7; 9 positions match TRBD1. This CDR3 has 15 residues. V was clipped by 2 bases and J by 5 bases; unmatched bases: 7. Germline values: CDR1 MNHEY, CDR2 SVGAGI. The CDR3 DNA reads TGTGCCAGCAGTTACCGGGGACAGGGTATACACGAGCAGTACTTC. The encoded protein is CASSYRGQGIHEQYF.

The rearrangement joins TRBV27 to TRBJ2-1; 9 positions agree with TRBD1. CDR1 MNHEY and CDR2 SMNVEV come from the germline V gene (reference sequence). The V segment lost 6 bases and the J segment 0 bases; nucleotides outside the gene matches: 3. CDR3 length: 15 amino acids. The CDR3 loop is CASRVTGGSYNEQFF. The CDR3 coding sequence is TGTGCCAGCAGGGTGACAGGGGGCTCCTACAATGAGCAGTTCTTC.

The chain has TRBV19 and TRBJ1-5, with 7 bases identical to TRBD1. CDR1 is LNHDA, CDR2 SQIVND, per germline (reference sequence). The CDR3 is 14 residues long. The trim removed 5 bases at V and 6 bases at J, leaving 7 bases unmatched. CDR3 region: CASSEGAGTQPQHF. For the CDR3, the DNA is TGTGCCAGTAGTGAGGGGGCAGGGACTCAGCCCCAGCATTTT. Full variable domain (outside the CDR3, taken from reference TRBV19 and TRBJ1-5): DGGITQSPKYLFRKEGQNVTLSCEQNLNHDAMYWYRQDPGQGLRLIYYSQIVNDFQKGDIAEGYSVSREKKESFPLTVTSAQKNPTAFYLCASSEGAGTQPQHFGDGTRLSIL.

About this clone itself: Germline is not matched at one junction end, which may reflect a read error. The gene calls are TRBV7-9 and TRBJ1-5; perhaps TRBD1 as D (5 bases). CDR1 SEHNR and CDR2 FQNEAQ come from the germline V gene (reference sequence). The CDR3 loop spans 12 amino acids. In DNA, the CDR3 is TGTTCCAGCAGCTGGCCGGGGGGAGCCCAGCATTTT. This encodes CSSSWPGGAQHF.

This clone was detected only a few times. The J gene is TRBJ1-5, the V gene TRBV4-1, with no clear D. Between the trimmed V and J ends, which lost 3 bases and 0 bases, there was a span of 15 bases. CDR1 MGHRA and CDR2 YSYEKL come from the germline V gene. The CDR3 length is 17 residues. In DNA, the CDR3 is TGCGCCAGCAGCCAGATTACCCGGGTCAATAGCAATCAGCCCCAGCATTTT. Translating it yields CASSQITRVNSNQPQHF.

This clone was counted once. The J gene is TRBJ2-5, the V gene TRBV6-1; D unclear. V lost 6 bases to trimming and J lost 1 base, with 9 bases between them. Germline V gene sequence: CDR1 MNHNS, CDR2 SASEGT. The CDR3 contains 13 residues. CDR3 nucleotides: TGTGCCAGCAGGGCCTCTGGCCAAGAGACCCAGTACTTC. It specifies CASRASGQETQYF.

The chain is built from TRBV7-9 and TRBJ2-5; TRBD2 might be the D (5 bases). Trimming pared 1 base from V and 4 bases from J, leaving 7 bases between. The CDR3 is made up of 13 amino acids. Germline CDR1 SEHNR, CDR2 FQNEAQ (reference sequence). The CDR3 is CASSLGGGETQYF. CDR3 nucleotide sequence: TGTGCCAGCAGCTTAGGAGGAGGAGAGACCCAGTACTTC. The complete variable domain, with remaining parts taken from reference TRBV7-9 and TRBJ2-5, reads DTGVSQNPRHKITKRGQNVTFRCDPISEHNRLYWYRQTLGQGPEFLTYFQNEAQLEKSRLLSDRFSAERPKGSFSTLEIQRTEQGDSAMYLCASSLGGGETQYFGPGTRLLVL.

The J gene is TRBJ2-7, the V gene TRBV19; 9 bases line up with TRBD1. The CDR3 runs to 18 residues. Germline CDR1 is LNHDA and CDR2 is SQIVND (reference sequence). V trimming: 6 bases; J trimming: 3 bases; junction bases outside the gene matches: 18. CDR3 sequence: CASSPSTMGTGSFYEQYF. CDR3 bases: TGTGCCAGTAGCCCCTCGACCATGGGGACAGGGAGTTTCTACGAGCAGTACTTC.

The CDR3 DNA follows: TGTGCCAGCAGCCCAATAGGGCGCAGGGACACCGGGGAGCTGTTTTTT. Its protein product is CASSPIGRRDTGELFF. The genes are TRBV7-9 and TRBJ2-2, with D possibly matching TRBD1 (5 bases). Trimming removed 5 bases from V and 3 bases from J, with 16 bases in between. The CDR3 totals 16 residues. Germline loops: CDR1 SEHNR, CDR2 FQNEAQ (reference sequence).

This clone was seen once. The gene calls are TRBV4-3 and TRBJ2-7; TRBD1 is a possible D gene (6 bases). The germline CDR1 and CDR2 sequences are LGHNA and YSLEER. V lost 0 bases and J lost 4, with 25 bases in between. The CDR3 extends over 19 amino acids. DNA of the CDR3: TGCGCCAGCAGCCAAGATTTCCGGTCTGAGGGGGAATATTCGTACGAGCAGTACTTC. The encoded protein is CASSQDFRSEGEYSYEQYF.

The J gene is TRBJ1-1, the V gene TRBV4-2; unclear D gene. Per germline, CDR1 LGHNA and CDR2 YNFKEQ. V dropped 1 base and J dropped 3 bases, with 6 bases sitting between them. The CDR3 extends over 13 amino acids. CDR3 nucleotides: TGTGCCAGCAGCCAAGGAACGGACACTGAAGCTTTCTTT. As protein: CASSQGTDTEAFF.

The chain uses TRBV19 and TRBJ2-2, with 9 bases aligning to TRBD2. This CDR3 is 18 amino acids long. With 8 bases clipped from V and 3 bases from J, the junction kept 16 bases outside the gene matches. Germline CDR1 reads LNHDA; CDR2 reads SQIVND (reference sequence). CDR3 sequence reads: CASSTSGPLTGDTGELFF. The DNA of the CDR3 is TGTGCCAGTTCCACTAGCGGGCCCCTTACCGGCGACACCGGGGAGCTGTTTTTT.

The J gene is TRBJ2-7, the V gene TRBV28; D is possibly TRBD1 (6 bases). Looked up from germline, CDR1 is MDHEN and CDR2 is SYDVKM. The CDR3 sequence is 13 residues long. Trimming shortened V by 6 bases and J by 0 bases, and 9 bases separated the two germline ends. This CDR3 reads CASRWDTSYEQYF. Here the CDR3 DNA reads TGTGCCAGCAGATGGGACACCTCCTACGAGCAGTACTTC.

The rearrangement uses TRBV9 and TRBJ2-3, with TRBD2 matching over 13 bases. CDR1 and CDR2 (germline): SGDLS, YYNGEE. V was pared by 4 bases and J by 3 bases, with 5 bases of the junction left unmatched. The CDR3 consists of 16 residues. CDR3 protein: CASSFGLAGVTDTQYF. As DNA, the CDR3 is TGTGCCAGCAGCTTCGGACTAGCGGGAGTAACAGATACGCAGTATTTT.

The chain has TRBV7-2 and TRBJ2-1, with 7 bases lining up with TRBD1. Germline CDR1 is SGHTA and CDR2 is FQGNSA. The CDR3 is 16 amino acids. V dropped 0 bases and J dropped 2; count of bases not matched to a gene: 4. CDR3 DNA sequence: TGTGCCAGCAGCTTAGCCGACAGGGTGCCCTACAATGAGCAGTTCTTC. This sequence encodes CASSLADRVPYNEQFF.

This clone was counted a single time. V and J are TRBV5-1 and TRBJ1-6, with D unresolved. V was shortened by 0 bases and J by 5 bases, with 6 bases between the two germline ends. Germline V gene data show CDR1 as SGHRS and CDR2 as YFSETQ. The CDR3 has 14 amino acids. The CDR3 nucleotides are TGCGCCAGCAGCTTGGCGTCGGATAATTCACCCCTCCACTTT. This sequence encodes CASSLASDNSPLHF.

This clone has only one observation. The CDR3 loop reads CASSQVRGLETQYF. The CDR3 bases are TGCGCCAGCAGCCAAGTACGCGGGTTAGAGACCCAGTACTTC. V gene TRBV4-1 combines with J gene TRBJ2-5; D is perhaps TRBD2 (5 bases). Trimming took off 1 base at V and 4 bases at J, with 10 bases between the two ends. This CDR3 has 14 residues. Germline-derived CDR1 and CDR2 are MGHRA and YSYEKL.

V and J are TRBV5-1 and TRBJ2-1, with 9 bases matching TRBD2. Per the germline V gene, CDR1 is SGHRS and CDR2 is YFSETQ. The CDR3 runs 14 residues. V shed 5 bases and J 4 bases; nucleotides not matched to a gene: 4. The DNA for the CDR3 is TGCGCCAGCAGAAACAGCGGGGGGTACAATGAGCAGTTCTTC. It yields the protein CASRNSGGYNEQFF. Drawing the rest from reference TRBV5-1 and TRBJ2-1, the complete variable domain is KAGVTQTPRYLIKTRGQQVTLSCSPISGHRSVSWYQQTPGQGLQFLFEYFSETQRNKGNFPGRFSGRQFSNSRSEMNVSTLELGDSALYLCASRNSGGYNEQFFGPGTRLTVL.